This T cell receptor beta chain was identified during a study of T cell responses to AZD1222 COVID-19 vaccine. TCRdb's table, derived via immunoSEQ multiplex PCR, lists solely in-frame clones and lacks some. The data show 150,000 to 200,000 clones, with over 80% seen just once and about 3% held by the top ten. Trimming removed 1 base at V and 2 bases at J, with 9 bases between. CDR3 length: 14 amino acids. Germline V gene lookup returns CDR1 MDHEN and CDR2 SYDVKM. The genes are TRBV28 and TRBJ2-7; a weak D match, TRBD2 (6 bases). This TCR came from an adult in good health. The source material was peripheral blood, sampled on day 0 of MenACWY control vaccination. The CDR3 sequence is CASSLYGGAYEQYF. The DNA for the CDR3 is TGTGCCAGCAGTTTATATGGCGGGGCCTACGAGCAGTACTTC.